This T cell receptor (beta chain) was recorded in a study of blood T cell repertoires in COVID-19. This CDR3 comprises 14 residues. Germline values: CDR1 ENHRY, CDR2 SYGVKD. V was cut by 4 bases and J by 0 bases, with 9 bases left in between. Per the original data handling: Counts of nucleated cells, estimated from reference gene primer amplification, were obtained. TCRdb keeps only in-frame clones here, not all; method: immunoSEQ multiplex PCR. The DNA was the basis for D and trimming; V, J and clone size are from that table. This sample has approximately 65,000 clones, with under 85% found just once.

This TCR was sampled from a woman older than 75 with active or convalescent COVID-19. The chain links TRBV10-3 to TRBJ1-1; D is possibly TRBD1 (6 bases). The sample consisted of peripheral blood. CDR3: CAISVQGMNTEAFF. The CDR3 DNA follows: TGTGCCATCAGTGTTCAGGGGATGAACACTGAAGCTTTCTTT.